This T cell receptor beta chain stems from a study of blood T cell repertoires in COVID-19. With 6 bases removed from V and 2 bases from J, the gap between germline ends came to 13 bases. The CDR3 is made up of 14 amino acids. The germline V gene encodes CDR1 SEHNR and CDR2 FQNEAQ (reference sequence). Generated by immunoSEQ multiplex PCR, the TCRdb table keeps only in-frame clones and is missing some. This table holds approximately 210,000 clones, 94% found once. This TCR was sampled from a man aged 30-40 years with COVID-19, enrolled during active disease. The sample consisted of peripheral blood. The gene calls are TRBV7-9 and TRBJ2-5, with D maybe TRBD2 (7 bases). The DNA for the CDR3 is TGTGCCAGCAGTCAGGGGAGGGGTCAAGAGACCCAGTACTTC. Translation: CASSQGRGQETQYF.